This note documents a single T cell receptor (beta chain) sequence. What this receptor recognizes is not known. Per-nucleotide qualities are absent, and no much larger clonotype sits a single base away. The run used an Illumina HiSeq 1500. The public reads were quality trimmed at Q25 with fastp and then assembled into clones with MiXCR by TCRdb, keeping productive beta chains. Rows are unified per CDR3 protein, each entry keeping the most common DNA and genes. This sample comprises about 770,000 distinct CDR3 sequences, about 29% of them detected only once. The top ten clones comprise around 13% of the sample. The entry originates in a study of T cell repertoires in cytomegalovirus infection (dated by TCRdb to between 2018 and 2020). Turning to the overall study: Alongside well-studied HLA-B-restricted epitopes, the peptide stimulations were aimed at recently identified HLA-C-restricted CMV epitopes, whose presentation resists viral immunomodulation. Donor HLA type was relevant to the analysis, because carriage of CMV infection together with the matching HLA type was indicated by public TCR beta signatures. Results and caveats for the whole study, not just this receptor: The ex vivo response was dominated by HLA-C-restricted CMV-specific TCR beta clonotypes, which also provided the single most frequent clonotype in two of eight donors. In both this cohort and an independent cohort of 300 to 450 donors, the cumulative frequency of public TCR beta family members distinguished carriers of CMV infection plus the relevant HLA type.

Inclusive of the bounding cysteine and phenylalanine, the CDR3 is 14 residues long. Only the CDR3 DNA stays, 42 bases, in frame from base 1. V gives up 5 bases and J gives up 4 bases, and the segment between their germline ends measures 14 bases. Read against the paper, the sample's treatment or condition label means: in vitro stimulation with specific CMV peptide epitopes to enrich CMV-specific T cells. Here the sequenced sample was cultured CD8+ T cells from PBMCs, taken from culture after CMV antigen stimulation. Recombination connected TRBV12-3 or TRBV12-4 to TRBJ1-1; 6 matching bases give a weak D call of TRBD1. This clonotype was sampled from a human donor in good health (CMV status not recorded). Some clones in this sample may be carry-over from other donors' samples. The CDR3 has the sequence CASSTTGFGTEAFF. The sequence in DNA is TGTGCCAGCAGTACAACAGGGTTTGGCACTGAAGCTTTCTTT.